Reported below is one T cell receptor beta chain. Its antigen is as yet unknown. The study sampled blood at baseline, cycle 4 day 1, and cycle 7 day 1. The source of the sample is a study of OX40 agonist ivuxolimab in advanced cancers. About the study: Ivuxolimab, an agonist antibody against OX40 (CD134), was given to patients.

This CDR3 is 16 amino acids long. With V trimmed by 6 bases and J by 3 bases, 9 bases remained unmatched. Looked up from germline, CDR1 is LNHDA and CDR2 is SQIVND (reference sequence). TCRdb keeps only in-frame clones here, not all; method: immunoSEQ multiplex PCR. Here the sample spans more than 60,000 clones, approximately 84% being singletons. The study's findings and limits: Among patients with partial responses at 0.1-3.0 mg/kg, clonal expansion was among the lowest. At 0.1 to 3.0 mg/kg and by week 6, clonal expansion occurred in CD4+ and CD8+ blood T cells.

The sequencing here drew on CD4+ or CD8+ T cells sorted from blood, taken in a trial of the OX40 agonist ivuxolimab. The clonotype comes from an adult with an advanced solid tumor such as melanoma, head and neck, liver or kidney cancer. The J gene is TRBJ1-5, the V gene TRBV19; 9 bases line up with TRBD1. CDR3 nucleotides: TGTGCCAGTAGAGACGTGACAGGGGGGTTCAATCAGCCCCAGCATTTT. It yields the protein CASRDVTGGFNQPQHF.